This TCR beta chain was observed in a study of tumor-infiltrating lymphocytes in primary liver carcinoma. Study at large: Stage T1-T3 N0M0 tumors measured about 4 to 11 cm at most. Sequencing of the samples generated roughly 3.65 to 7.5 million productive TCRbeta reads, with similar yields across tissue types. Study findings and constraints: Tumor tissue displayed a significantly greater top-250-clone fraction than blood (p = 0.039).

For blood RNA, unsorted whole blood served as the source, and germline DNA was extracted too. At sampling, these chronic HBV carriers had received no treatment. This CDR3 contains 14 residues. Germline V CDR1 and CDR2: SGHRS, YFSETQ. The V end lost 2 bases, the J end lost 3 bases, and 8 bases lay between the germline ends. As for this clonotype: Its antigen is unidentified.

Synthesis of TCR beta cDNA was carried out from approximately 500 ng total RNA with a constant-region primer. Slightly modified ARM-PCR with three nested multiplex PCR rounds yielded TCR beta libraries. Two initial PCR rounds of about 10 cycles each paired TRBV1-TRBV30 forward primers with a C-beta reverse primer. One entry per CDR3 protein results from TCRdb running MiXCR on the multiplex PCR reads. The repertoire holds just over 300,000 distinct CDR3 sequences, with about three fifths as singletons. The sample taken for sequencing was peripheral blood. The chain uses TRBV5-1 and TRBJ2-2; D might be TRBD1 (6 bases). This TCR was sampled from a woman in her twenties or thirties with primary liver carcinoma and hepatitis B virus infection. In DNA, the CDR3 is TGCGCCAGCAGCTTATGGACAGACACCGGGGAGCTGTTTTTT. This gives the protein CASSLWTDTGELFF. Full variable domain (rest looked up from reference TRBV5-1 and TRBJ2-2): KAGVTQTPRYLIKTRGQQVTLSCSPISGHRSVSWYQQTPGQGLQFLFEYFSETQRNKGNFPGRFSGRQFSNSRSEMNVSTLELGDSALYLCASSLWTDTGELFFGEGSRLTVL.